A single sample is the source of the 5 T cell receptor beta chains below, sequenced in a study of blood T cell repertoires in COVID-19 (dated by TCRdb to the early 2020s). Library generation was performed with the immunoSEQ multiplex PCR assay. TCRdb holds this immuneACCESS table with in-frame rearrangements only. Some clones are missing; in checked studies, unresolved V genes explain under half, and the rest has no known cause. The sample yields about 160,000 clones; around 90% were counted once. The ten largest clones take up 3.9% of the sample. The sequenced sample consisted of peripheral blood. The source of these receptors is a woman between 55 and 75 years old who had recovered from COVID-19.

The CDR3 loop is CASSQASGGIEQFF. CDR3 nucleotides: TGTGCCAGCAGCCAGGCAAGCGGGGGAATTGAGCAGTTCTTC. V and J are TRBV3-1 (or the pseudogene TRBV3-2) and TRBJ2-1, with 8 bases lining up with TRBD2. This CDR3 has 14 amino acids. Germline V gene data show CDR1 as LGHDT and CDR2 as YNNKEL (reference sequence). V was pared by 3 bases and J by 9 bases, with 7 bases of the junction left unmatched.

V usage is TRBV11-2 and J usage is TRBJ2-3; D ambiguous. Germline V gives CDR1 SGHAT, CDR2 FQNNGV. Trimming pared 1 base from V and 6 bases from J, leaving 11 bases between. CDR3 size: 14 residues. For the CDR3, the DNA is TGTGCCAGCAGCTTAGGGTATGCGCCGGATACGCAGTATTTT. Translated, it gives CASSLGYAPDTQYF.

This clone was seen a single time. The V call is TRBV30, the J call TRBJ2-2, with 7 bases aligning to TRBD2. The length of the CDR3 is 17 residues. Trimming cost V 0 bases and J 0 bases; bases outside gene matches: 7. CDR1 is GTSNPN and CDR2 is SVGIG in the germline V gene (reference sequence). CDR3 amino acids: CAWSVLRGSSNTGELFF. DNA of the CDR3: TGTGCCTGGAGTGTACTGCGGGGGAGCTCGAACACCGGGGAGCTGTTTTTT.

V is TRBV6-4 and J is TRBJ2-2; the match to TRBD2 covers 14 bases. The germline V gene encodes CDR1 MRHNA and CDR2 SNTAGT. V shed 5 bases, J shed 1 base, and the junction held 6 bases outside the gene matches. The length of the CDR3 is 18 residues. This CDR3 is CASSSLGLAGGNTGELFF. The CDR3 region has the DNA TGTGCCAGCAGTTCTCTCGGACTAGCGGGGGGGAACACCGGGGAGCTGTTTTTT.

This chain links TRBV27 with TRBJ1-4; the match to TRBD1 covers 7 bases. The CDR3 has 14 amino acids. The germline V gene has CDR1 MNHEY and CDR2 SMNVEV (reference sequence). V gave up 5 bases and J gave up 7 bases; unmatched junction bases: 7. The CDR3 region is CASSLEGAGEKLFF. The DNA of the CDR3 is TGTGCCAGCAGTCTTGAGGGGGCAGGTGAAAAACTGTTTTTT.